Each of the 12 T cell receptor beta chains below was sequenced from the same sample in a study of blood T cell repertoires in COVID-19 (dated by TCRdb to the early 2020s). Receptor libraries were prepared by the immunoSEQ multiplex PCR assay. This is the immuneACCESS table as TCRdb keeps it, with only in-frame sequences that have V and J called. A part of the clones is gone; compared with another copy, unresolved V genes explain less than half, and the rest is unexplained. The sample has over 80,000 clones on record, about 74% of them singletons. The top ten clones comprise around 3.9% of the sample. Sequenced material: peripheral blood. The origin of the receptors is a man aged 65 to 85 with COVID-19, enrolled during active disease.

This clone was observed at least ten times. The chain carries TRBV27 and TRBJ1-1; TRBD1 might be the D (5 bases). The CDR3 is 13 amino acids. The germline CDR1 and CDR2 sequences are MNHEY and SMNVEV (reference sequence). V was pared by 5 bases and J by 8 bases, with 15 bases between. The CDR3: CASSRPGGGEAFF. CDR3 coding DNA: TGTGCCAGCAGTCGTCCGGGGGGTGGGGAAGCTTTCTTT.

This chain joins TRBV21-1 and TRBJ2-5; the table's D call, TRBD2, has no DNA check behind it. TRBV21-1 is labeled a pseudogene. There are 14 residues in the CDR3. The DNA for the CDR3 is TGTGCCAGCAGCAGGGAGTTGTACCAAGAGACCCAGTACTTC. Translation: CASSRELYQETQYF.

There are a few counts of this clone. This chain connects TRBV19 to TRBJ2-5; perhaps D is TRBD1 or TRBD2 (9 bases each). V lost 8 bases and J 9 bases, leaving 22 bases between the germline ends. Germline CDR1 LNHDA, CDR2 SQIVND (reference sequence). This CDR3 comprises 14 residues. CDR3 amino acids: CASATGGAGGAQYF. Here the CDR3 DNA reads TGTGCCAGTGCTACAGGGGGCGCGGGGGGGGCCCAGTACTTC.

The CDR3 coding sequence is TGTGCCAGCAGTGTTTCAGGTGGCCAGGTGGCAGGCGGGGGAAAACTGTTTTTT. Translated: CASSVSGGQVAGGGKLFF. J is TRBJ1-4 and V is TRBV2; tentatively, D is TRBD1 (5 bases). V lost 4 bases and J 10 bases, leaving 28 bases between the germline ends. The CDR3 totals 18 residues. Germline CDR1 is SNHLY and CDR2 is FYNNEI.

There are a few counts of this clone. The CDR3 is CASRQGAPYEQYF. Written as DNA, the CDR3 is TGTGCCAGCAGGCAGGGGGCGCCCTACGAGCAGTACTTC. The chain carries TRBV6-5 and TRBJ2-7, with 8 bases identical to TRBD1. J was trimmed by 2 bases and V by 6 bases; bases with no gene match: 3. The CDR3 is made up of 13 amino acids. Germline values: CDR1 MNHEY, CDR2 SVGAGI.

J is TRBJ2-3 and V is TRBV7-9; D gene ambiguous. This CDR3 is 13 amino acids long. V gave up 0 bases and J gave up 5 bases, with 6 bases separating them. CDR1 SEHNR and CDR2 FQNEAQ come from the germline V gene (reference sequence). DNA for the CDR3: TGTGCCAGCAGCTTAGCGCTCGGAGATACGCAGTATTTT. This translates into CASSLALGDTQYF.

The V and J genes are TRBV6-2 or TRBV6-3 and TRBJ1-5; TRBD1 aligns across 7 bases. The V and J ends lost 6 bases and 6 bases, in that order; junction bases with no gene match: 11. Per germline, CDR1 MNHEY and CDR2 SVGEGT. This CDR3 comprises 15 residues. CDR3 nucleotides: TGTGCCAGCAGCAAGACAGGGACGAAAACTCAGCCCCAGCATTTT. Protein sequence: CASSKTGTKTQPQHF.

The chain combines TRBV18 with TRBJ2-7; a weak D match, TRBD2 (5 bases). The CDR3 consists of 13 residues. Trimming cost V 6 bases and J 6 bases, with 15 bases left between them. CDR1 and CDR2 (germline): KGHSH, LQKENI. This CDR3 is CASSLTIEGEQYF. CDR3 nucleotides: TGTGCCAGCTCCCTTACAATTGAGGGCGAGCAGTACTTC.

The chain carries TRBV6-2 or TRBV6-3 and TRBJ2-1; TRBD1 might be the D (5 bases). Trimming took 4 bases from V and 5 from J, leaving 15 bases between them. In germline, CDR1 is MNHEY, CDR2 SVGEGT. There are 15 residues in the CDR3. CDR3 bases: TGTGCCAGCAGTTCCCTCGTACTGGACAACAATGAGCAGTTCTTC. Translation: CASSSLVLDNNEQFF.

This clone has ten or more counts. Germline is not matched at one junction end, which may reflect a read error. The V and J genes are TRBV7-7 and TRBJ2-3, with 12 bases identical to TRBD2. This CDR3 has 16 residues. Germline V gene lookup returns CDR1 SSHAT and CDR2 FNYEAQ (reference sequence). The CDR3 here is CASSPGTSGSTDTQYF. The CDR3 nucleotides read TGTGCTAGCAGCCCCGGGACTAGCGGGAGCACAGATACGCAGTATTTT.

The chain links TRBV7-2 to TRBJ2-1, with 13 bases lining up with TRBD2. The germline V gene encodes CDR1 SGHTA and CDR2 FQGNSA. V shed 5 bases and J 6 bases; nucleotides not matched to a gene: 10. This CDR3 region has 17 residues. The CDR3 reads CASSQRGLAGSFNEQFF. DNA of the CDR3: TGTGCCAGCAGCCAACGGGGACTAGCGGGAAGTTTCAATGAGCAGTTCTTC.

This chain connects TRBV27 to TRBJ1-6, with 9 bases that match TRBD1. Trimming removed 4 bases from V and 7 bases from J; junction bases left unmatched: 2. The CDR3 has 14 amino acids. Germline values: CDR1 MNHEY, CDR2 SMNVEV (reference sequence). DNA for the CDR3: TGTGCCAGCAGTTACACAGGGGGCAATTCACCCCTCCACTTT. This encodes CASSYTGGNSPLHF.